This T cell receptor beta chain emerged from a study of cytomegalovirus exposure and HLA in healthy donors. The study, taken as a whole, reports: In a later analysis, a missense DCLRE1C variant was linked to TCR beta V- and J-gene trimming.

Germline CDR1 and CDR2: ENHRY and SYGVKD. Trimming removed 10 bases from V and 1 base from J; junction bases left unmatched: 4. This CDR3 has 12 residues. PCR employed 60 Vbeta and 13 Jbeta primers. This table comes from immunoSEQ multiplex PCR, and its TCRdb copy is limited to in-frame clones, with some not included. Found here are some 190,000 clones, around 80% of them singletons; the top ten hold under 1.5%. A note on this clone: Its antigen remains unidentified.

The sample comprised PBMCs. The gene calls are TRBV10-3 and TRBJ2-7; 7 bases map to TRBD2. The receptor was derived from a girl aged 10-17 years in good health and CMV-seropositive. The CDR3 region has the DNA TGTGCCAGTCGGGGGGAGTCCTACGAGCAGTACTTC. This sequence encodes CASRGESYEQYF.